This T cell receptor beta chain was sequenced for a study of Graves' ophthalmopathy and Graves' hyperthyroidism. This clonotype was observed a few times. Antigen specificity is unknown. CDR1 is SGHVS, CDR2 FQNEAQ, per germline. Trimming stripped 5 bases from V and 7 bases from J, with 17 bases between. CDR3 length: 14 residues. Overall study results and limits: Sensitivity reached over 85% and specificity roughly 76% for a 13-signature model separating ophthalmopathy from stable hyperthyroidism.

Amplified material comprised TCR beta CDR3 regions derived from RNA transcripts. HTBI primers were employed in first-round RT-PCR, then a second-round multiplex PCR followed. TCRdb called the multiplex PCR reads again in MiXCR, with one record for every CDR3 protein. The sample has about 700,000 distinct CDR3 sequences, about two fifths seen once. This sequence was found in an adult man with Graves' ophthalmopathy. The rearrangement links TRBV7-8 to TRBJ2-5, with no clear D. Material: peripheral blood. The CDR3 DNA sequence: TGTGCCAGCAGCGGAAGATTGAAGGGATGGACCCAGTACTTC. It is translated as CASSGRLKGWTQYF.